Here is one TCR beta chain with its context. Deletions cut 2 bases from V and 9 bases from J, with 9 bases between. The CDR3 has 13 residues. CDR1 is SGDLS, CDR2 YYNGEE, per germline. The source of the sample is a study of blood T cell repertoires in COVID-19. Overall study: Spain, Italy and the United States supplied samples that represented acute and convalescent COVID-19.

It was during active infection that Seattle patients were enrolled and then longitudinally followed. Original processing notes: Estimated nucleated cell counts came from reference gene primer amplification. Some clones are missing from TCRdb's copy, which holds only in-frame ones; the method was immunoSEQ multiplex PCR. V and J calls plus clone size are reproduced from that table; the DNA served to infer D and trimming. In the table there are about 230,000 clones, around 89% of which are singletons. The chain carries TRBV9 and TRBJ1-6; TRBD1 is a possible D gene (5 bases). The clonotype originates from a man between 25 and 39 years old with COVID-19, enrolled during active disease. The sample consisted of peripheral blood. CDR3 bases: TGTGCCAGCAGCGTTCTCGGGGGTTCACCCCTCCACTTT. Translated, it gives CASSVLGGSPLHF.